This is a list of T cell receptor beta chains from one sample in a study of T cells after yellow fever vaccination. TCRdb re-derived calls from the 5' RACE reads in MiXCR, one entry per CDR3 protein. The sample has approximately 600,000 distinct CDR3 sequences, around 12% seen once. This specimen consisted of PBMCs, obtained on the day of the yellow fever booster vaccination. The receptors were gathered from a man in his thirties or forties who received the YFV17D yellow fever vaccine. Both conserved end residues are part of each CDR3. Each record gives: clone size, D gene, V gene, J gene, CDR3 DNA, CDR3 protein. A D gene is named only where the DNA matches it firmly. Clone size is not always given. Where it is, it says once, few, many or a class for expanded clones.

clone size: few; D gene: .; V gene: TRBV10-3; J gene: TRBJ2-5; CDR3 DNA: TGTGCCATCAGTGGGGTAGGAGAGACCCAGTACTTC; CDR3 protein: CAISGVGETQYF
clone size: .; D gene: TRBD1; V gene: TRBV27; J gene: TRBJ1-6; CDR3 DNA: TGTGCCAGCAGTCACTTCACAGGGGGAGCTAATTCACCCCTCCACTTT; CDR3 protein: CASSHFTGGANSPLHF
clone size: .; D gene: TRBD2; V gene: TRBV20-1; J gene: TRBJ2-3; CDR3 DNA: TGCAGTGCTCACCCGGGACTAGTAGCAGATACGCAGTATTTT; CDR3 protein: CSAHPGLVADTQYF
clone size: few; D gene: .; V gene: TRBV18; J gene: TRBJ2-3; CDR3 DNA: TGTGCCAGCTCACCTCCGACCCCAGATACGCAGTATTTT; CDR3 protein: CASSPPTPDTQYF
clone size: few; D gene: TRBD2; V gene: TRBV7-2; J gene: TRBJ2-1; CDR3 DNA: TGTGCCAGCAGCTTAGGTATAGCGGGAGTAATCAATGAGCAGTTCTTC; CDR3 protein: CASSLGIAGVINEQFF
clone size: .; D gene: TRBD2; V gene: TRBV12-3/TRBV12-4; J gene: TRBJ2-2; CDR3 DNA: TGTGCCAGCAGTTCCGGGACTAGCGGGAGGGGGTCGAACACCGGGGAGCTGTTTTTT; CDR3 protein: CASSSGTSGRGSNTGELFF
clone size: .; D gene: .; V gene: TRBV5-4; J gene: TRBJ2-3; CDR3 DNA: TGTGCCAGCAAGAAGGACAGCCCCGTCGATACGCAGTATTTT; CDR3 protein: CASKKDSPVDTQYF
clone size: few; D gene: TRBD1; V gene: TRBV7-6; J gene: TRBJ2-3; CDR3 DNA: TGTGCCAGCAGCCCTTCGGCGGGACAGGGGGGAAATACGCAGTATTTT; CDR3 protein: CASSPSAGQGGNTQYF
clone size: .; D gene: .; V gene: TRBV30; J gene: TRBJ2-1; CDR3 DNA: TGTGCCTGGGGCGTATTGTACAATGAGCAGTTCTTC; CDR3 protein: CAWGVLYNEQFF
clone size: .; D gene: .; V gene: TRBV25-1; J gene: TRBJ2-5; CDR3 DNA: TGTGCCAGCAACCTCATCGGGGCTCCACGTGGGACCCAGTACTTC; CDR3 protein: CASNLIGAPRGTQYF
clone size: .; D gene: .; V gene: TRBV20-1; J gene: TRBJ2-1; CDR3 DNA: TGCAGTGCTTGGACTACCTTATACAATGAGCAGTTCTTC; CDR3 protein: CSAWTTLYNEQFF
clone size: few; D gene: TRBD2; V gene: TRBV10-3; J gene: TRBJ2-1; CDR3 DNA: TGTGCCACCATAGGGCGGGAGGGCACCTACAATGAGCAGTTCTTC; CDR3 protein: CATIGREGTYNEQFF
clone size: few; D gene: .; V gene: TRBV4-3; J gene: TRBJ2-1; CDR3 DNA: TGCGCCAGCAGCCAAGCAGACAGGCGGAACAATGAGCAGTTCTTC; CDR3 protein: CASSQADRRNNEQFF
clone size: .; D gene: .; V gene: TRBV12-3/TRBV12-4; J gene: TRBJ1-5; CDR3 DNA: TGTGCCAGCAGTCCTTTAACCTCCAATCAGCCCCAGCATTTT; CDR3 protein: CASSPLTSNQPQHF
clone size: .; D gene: .; V gene: TRBV20-1; J gene: TRBJ2-5; CDR3 DNA: TGCAGTGCCGGGTCTTGGGGGCAAGAGACCCAGTACTTC; CDR3 protein: CSAGSWGQETQYF
clone size: .; D gene: TRBD2; V gene: TRBV29-1; J gene: TRBJ2-4; CDR3 DNA: TGCAGCGTCCCGGGAGGTTGGGACGGATCCAAAAACATTCAGTACTTC; CDR3 protein: CSVPGGWDGSKNIQYF
clone size: few; D gene: .; V gene: TRBV27; J gene: TRBJ2-2; CDR3 DNA: TGTGCCAGCACTCCTTTAGGGAAGAACACCGGGGAGCTGTTTTTT; CDR3 protein: CASTPLGKNTGELFF
clone size: few; D gene: TRBD1; V gene: TRBV30; J gene: TRBJ1-1; CDR3 DNA: TGTGCCTGGAGTCCACAGGGGCTGAACACTGAAGCTTTCTTT; CDR3 protein: CAWSPQGLNTEAFF
clone size: .; D gene: TRBD2; V gene: TRBV20-1; J gene: TRBJ2-7; CDR3 DNA: TGCAGTTATATGACTAGCGGGAGCTACGAGCAGTACTTC; CDR3 protein: CSYMTSGSYEQYF
clone size: .; D gene: .; V gene: TRBV5-4; J gene: TRBJ2-7; CDR3 DNA: TGTGCCAGCAGTGGCCAGCCCGCCTACGAGCAGTACTTC; CDR3 protein: CASSGQPAYEQYF
clone size: .; D gene: TRBD1; V gene: TRBV29-1; J gene: TRBJ1-1; CDR3 DNA: TGCAGCGTGGGGGCTCGGCCAGGGGGGAACACTGAAGCTTTCTTT; CDR3 protein: CSVGARPGGNTEAFF
clone size: .; D gene: .; V gene: TRBV10-3; J gene: TRBJ2-1; CDR3 DNA: TGTGCCATCAGTGAGGGGGCCAGGGACTACAATGAGCAGTTCTTC; CDR3 protein: CAISEGARDYNEQFF
clone size: .; D gene: TRBD2; V gene: TRBV9; J gene: TRBJ2-1; CDR3 DNA: TGTGCCAGCAGCGTAGGACCCTCGGCGGGAGGATACAATGAGCAGTTCTTC; CDR3 protein: CASSVGPSAGGYNEQFF
clone size: many; D gene: .; V gene: TRBV10-3; J gene: TRBJ2-2; CDR3 DNA: TGTGCCATCAGGGACACAGGGTGGGCCGGGGAGCTGTTTTTT; CDR3 protein: CAIRDTGWAGELFF
clone size: few; D gene: .; V gene: TRBV12-3/TRBV12-4; J gene: TRBJ1-1; CDR3 DNA: TGTGCCAGCAGCCGACAGACATCAACATCAGCTTTCTTT; CDR3 protein: CASSRQTSTSAFF
clone size: .; D gene: TRBD1; V gene: TRBV7-2; J gene: TRBJ2-3; CDR3 DNA: TGTGCCAGCAGGCGTCCGGGACAGGGAATAAATACGCAGTATTTT; CDR3 protein: CASRRPGQGINTQYF
clone size: .; D gene: .; V gene: TRBV2; J gene: TRBJ2-2; CDR3 DNA: TGTGCCAGCAGTCGGGAGACCGGGGAGCTGTTTTTT; CDR3 protein: CASSRETGELFF
clone size: .; D gene: TRBD1; V gene: TRBV23-1; J gene: TRBJ2-7; CDR3 DNA: TGCGCCAGCAGTCAATCCCTCCGCCGGGACAGCCATTACGAGCAGTACTTC; CDR3 protein: CASSQSLRRDSHYEQYF
clone size: .; D gene: .; V gene: TRBV6-1; J gene: TRBJ2-7; CDR3 DNA: TGTGCCACCGAGCTTGGGGGGCTCGACGAGCAGTACTTC; CDR3 protein: CATELGGLDEQYF
clone size: many; D gene: TRBD1; V gene: TRBV5-1; J gene: TRBJ2-1; CDR3 DNA: TGCGCCAGCAGCTCCATGACAGGGGGGTTTGATGTGTTCTTC; CDR3 protein: CASSSMTGGFDVFF
clone size: few; D gene: .; V gene: TRBV6-1; J gene: TRBJ2-5; CDR3 DNA: TGTGCCAGCAGTGAAATTGGGGCTGGAGAGACCCAGTACTTC; CDR3 protein: CASSEIGAGETQYF
clone size: .; D gene: .; V gene: TRBV7-2; J gene: TRBJ1-5; CDR3 DNA: TGTGCCAGCAGCCGCCTTGAGGGTCAGCCCCAGCATTTT; CDR3 protein: CASSRLEGQPQHF
clone size: many; D gene: .; V gene: TRBV29-1; J gene: TRBJ1-1; CDR3 DNA: TGCAGGGCGGACAGCTCGAACACTGAAGCTTTCTTT; CDR3 protein: CRADSSNTEAFF
clone size: few; D gene: TRBD2; V gene: TRBV9; J gene: TRBJ2-5; CDR3 DNA: TGTGCCAGCAGCGTAGGTGCGGGAGGGTATGGGGAGACCCAGTACTTC; CDR3 protein: CASSVGAGGYGETQYF
clone size: .; D gene: TRBD1; V gene: TRBV20-1; J gene: TRBJ1-5; CDR3 DNA: TGCAGTGCTGAGGGGGCAGGTCAGCCCCAGCATTTT; CDR3 protein: CSAEGAGQPQHF
clone size: .; D gene: .; V gene: TRBV5-1; J gene: TRBJ2-7; CDR3 DNA: TGCGCCAGCAGCTTGGGGGCGACGGTGTCCTACGAGCAGTACTTC; CDR3 protein: CASSLGATVSYEQYF
clone size: .; D gene: TRBD2; V gene: TRBV20-1; J gene: TRBJ2-5; CDR3 DNA: TGCAGTGCTAGTCCTAGCGGGAGGGGAGAGACCCAGTACTTC; CDR3 protein: CSASPSGRGETQYF
clone size: .; D gene: TRBD2; V gene: TRBV28; J gene: TRBJ2-2; CDR3 DNA: TGTGCCAGCAGTTCATCTCCGGGGACTAGCGGGTTCGGGGAGCTGTTTTTT; CDR3 protein: CASSSSPGTSGFGELFF
clone size: .; D gene: .; V gene: TRBV6-1; J gene: TRBJ1-1; CDR3 DNA: TGTGCCGTCGAAGGGGGTGCGGACACTGAAGCTTTCTTT; CDR3 protein: CAVEGGADTEAFF
clone size: few; D gene: .; V gene: TRBV12-3/TRBV12-4; J gene: TRBJ2-1; CDR3 DNA: TGTGCCAGCACCTTGTGGGAGAGGTCCTACAATGAGCAGTTCTTC; CDR3 protein: CASTLWERSYNEQFF
clone size: few; D gene: TRBD2; V gene: TRBV7-9; J gene: TRBJ2-7; CDR3 DNA: TGTGCCAGCAGCCATAGCGGGAGGAAGGGTTACGAGCAGTACTTC; CDR3 protein: CASSHSGRKGYEQYF
clone size: .; D gene: TRBD2; V gene: TRBV7-6; J gene: TRBJ2-3; CDR3 DNA: TGTGCCAGCAGCCTGGGACTAGCGGGGTGGGCAGATACGCAGTATTTT; CDR3 protein: CASSLGLAGWADTQYF
clone size: once; D gene: .; V gene: TRBV6-2/TRBV6-3; J gene: TRBJ2-5; CDR3 DNA: TGTGCCAGCATTTCGGATGCACGGCGAGAGACCCAGTACTTC; CDR3 protein: CASISDARRETQYF
clone size: few; D gene: .; V gene: TRBV4-3; J gene: TRBJ2-4; CDR3 DNA: TGCGCCAGCAGCCAAGACCCACAGGGTTGGGACATTCAGTACTTC; CDR3 protein: CASSQDPQGWDIQYF
clone size: once; D gene: .; V gene: TRBV3-1; J gene: TRBJ1-1; CDR3 DNA: TGTGCCAGCAGCCTCCACGACAGAGTGAACACTGAAGCTTTCTTT; CDR3 protein: CASSLHDRVNTEAFF